This T cell receptor (beta chain) was captured by sequencing in a study of early T cells in non-severe SARS-CoV-2 infection. As for the study in general: Chains were not paired, and sequencing was done on bulk RNA from unsorted whole blood. Study conclusions and caveats: A preference for anti-spike CD8 responses marked VDJdb matching, which missed private and CD4 specificities.

This clonotype has a count of ten or more. No antigen is known for it. Per the germline V gene, CDR1 is MNHEY and CDR2 is SMNVEV (reference sequence). Trimming removed 6 bases at V and 2 bases at J, with 13 bases between. This CDR3 spans 14 amino acids. Researchers tagged individual cDNA molecules with unique molecular identifiers. TCRdb fed the 5' RACE reads into MiXCR, producing one record per CDR3 protein. Of 25,000 to 30,000 distinct CDR3 sequences listed, about 5.5% are singletons. The sequence came from an adult who was a healthcare worker with PCR-confirmed SARS-CoV-2 infection or an uninfected control (not recorded which). Sample: whole blood. This chain uses TRBV27 with TRBJ2-5; the D call may be TRBD1 or TRBD2 (6 bases each). The CDR3 loop reads CASSRTGRQETQYF. The CDR3 DNA reads as TGTGCCAGCAGCAGAACAGGGAGGCAAGAGACCCAGTACTTC.